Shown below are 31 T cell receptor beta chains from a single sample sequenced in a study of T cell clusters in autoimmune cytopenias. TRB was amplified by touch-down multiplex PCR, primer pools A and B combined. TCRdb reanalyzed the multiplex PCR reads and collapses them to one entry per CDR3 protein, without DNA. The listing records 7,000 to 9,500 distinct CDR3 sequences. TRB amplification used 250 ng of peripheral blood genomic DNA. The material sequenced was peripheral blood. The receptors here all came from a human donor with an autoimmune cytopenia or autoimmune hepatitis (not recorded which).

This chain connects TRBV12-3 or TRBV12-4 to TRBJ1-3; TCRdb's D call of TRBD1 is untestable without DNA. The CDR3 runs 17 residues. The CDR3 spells CASSYYLRAGAGKTIYF.

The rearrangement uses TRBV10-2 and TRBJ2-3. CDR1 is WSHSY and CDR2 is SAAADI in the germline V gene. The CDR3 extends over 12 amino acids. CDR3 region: CASWSGTDTQYF.

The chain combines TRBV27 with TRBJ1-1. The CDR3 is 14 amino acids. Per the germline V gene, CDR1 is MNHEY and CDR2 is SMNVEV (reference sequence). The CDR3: CASSLSRSNTEAFF.

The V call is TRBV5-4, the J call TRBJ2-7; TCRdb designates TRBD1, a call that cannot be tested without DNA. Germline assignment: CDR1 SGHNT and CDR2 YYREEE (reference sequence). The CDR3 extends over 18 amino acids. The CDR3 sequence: CASSTSSPLLAGVYEQYF.

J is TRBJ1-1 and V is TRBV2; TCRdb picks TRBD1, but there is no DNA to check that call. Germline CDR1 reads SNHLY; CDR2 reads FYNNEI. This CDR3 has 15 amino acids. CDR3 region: CASRGRAGGAAEAFF. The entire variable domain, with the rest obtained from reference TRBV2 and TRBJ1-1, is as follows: EPEVTQTPSHQVTQMGQEVILRCVPISNHLYFYWYRQILGQKVEFLVSFYNNEISEKSEIFDDQFSVERPDGSNFTLKIRSTKLEDSAMYFCASRGRAGGAAEAFFGQGTRLTVV.

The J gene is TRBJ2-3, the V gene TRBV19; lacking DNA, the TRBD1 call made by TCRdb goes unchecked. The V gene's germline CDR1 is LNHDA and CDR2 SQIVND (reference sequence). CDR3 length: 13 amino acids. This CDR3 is CASSIRGSDTQYF. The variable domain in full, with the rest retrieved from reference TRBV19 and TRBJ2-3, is DGGITQSPKYLFRKEGQNVTLSCEQNLNHDAMYWYRQDPGQGLRLIYYSQIVNDFQKGDIAEGYSVSREKKESFPLTVTSAQKNPTAFYLCASSIRGSDTQYFGPGTRLTVL.

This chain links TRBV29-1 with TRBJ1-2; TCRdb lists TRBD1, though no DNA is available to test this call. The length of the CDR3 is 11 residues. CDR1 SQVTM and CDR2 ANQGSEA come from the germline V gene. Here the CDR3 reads CSVGQGSGYTF.

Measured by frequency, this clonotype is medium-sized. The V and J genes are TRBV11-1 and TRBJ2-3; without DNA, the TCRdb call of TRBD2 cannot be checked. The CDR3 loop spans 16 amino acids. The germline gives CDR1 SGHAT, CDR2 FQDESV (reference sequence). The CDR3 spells CASSLGIGGGTDTQYF. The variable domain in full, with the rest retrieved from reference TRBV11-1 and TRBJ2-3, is EAEVAQSPRYKITEKSQAVAFWCDPISGHATLYWYRQILGQGPELLVQFQDESVVDDSQLPKDRFSAERLKGVDSTLKIQPAELGDSAMYLCASSLGIGGGTDTQYFGPGTRLTVL.

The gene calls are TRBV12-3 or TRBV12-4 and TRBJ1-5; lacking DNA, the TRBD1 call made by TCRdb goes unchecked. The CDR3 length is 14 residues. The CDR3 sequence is CASSPQQGNQPQHF.

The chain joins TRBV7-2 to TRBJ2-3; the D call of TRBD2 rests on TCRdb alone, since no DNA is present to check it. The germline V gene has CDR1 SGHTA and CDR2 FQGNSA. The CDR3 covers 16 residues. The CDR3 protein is CASSPVSGRNTDTQYF. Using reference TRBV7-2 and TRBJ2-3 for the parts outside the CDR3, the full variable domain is GAGVSQSPSNKVTEKGKDVELRCDPISGHTALYWYRQSLGQGLEFLIYFQGNSAPDKSGLPSDRFSAERTGGSVSTLTIQRTQQEDSAVYLCASSPVSGRNTDTQYFGPGTRLTVL.

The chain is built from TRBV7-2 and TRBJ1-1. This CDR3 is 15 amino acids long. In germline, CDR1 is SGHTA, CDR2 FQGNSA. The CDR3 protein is CASSLERGARTEAFF.

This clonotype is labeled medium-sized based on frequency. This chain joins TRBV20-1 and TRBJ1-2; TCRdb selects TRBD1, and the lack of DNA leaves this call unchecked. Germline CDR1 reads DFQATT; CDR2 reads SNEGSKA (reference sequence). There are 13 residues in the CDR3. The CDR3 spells CSARADTNYGYTF.

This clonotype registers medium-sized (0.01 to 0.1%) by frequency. The CDR3 is CASSSPGSPGANVLTF. This chain links TRBV7-6 with TRBJ2-6; TCRdb names TRBD1, which stays unverified in the absence of DNA. The CDR3 extends over 16 amino acids. CDR1 is SGHVS and CDR2 is FNYEAQ in the germline V gene.

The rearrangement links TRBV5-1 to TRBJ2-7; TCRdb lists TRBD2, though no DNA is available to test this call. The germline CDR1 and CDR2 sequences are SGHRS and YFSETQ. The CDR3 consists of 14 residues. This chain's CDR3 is CASSSTSRAYEQYF.

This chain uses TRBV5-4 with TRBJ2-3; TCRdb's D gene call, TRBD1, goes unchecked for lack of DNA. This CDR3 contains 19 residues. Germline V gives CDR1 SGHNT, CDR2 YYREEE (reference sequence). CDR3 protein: CASSTRQGTGTTSTDTQYF. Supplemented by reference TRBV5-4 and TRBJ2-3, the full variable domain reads ETGVTQSPTHLIKTRGQQVTLRCSSQSGHNTVSWYQQALGQGPQFIFQYYREEENGRGNFPPRFSGLQFPNYSSELNVNALELDDSALYLCASSTRQGTGTTSTDTQYFGPGTRLTVL.

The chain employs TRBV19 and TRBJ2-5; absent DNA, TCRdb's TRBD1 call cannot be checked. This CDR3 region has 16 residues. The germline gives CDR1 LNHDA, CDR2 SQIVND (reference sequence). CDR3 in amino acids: CASSILMPGRGETQYF. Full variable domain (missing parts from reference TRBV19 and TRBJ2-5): DGGITQSPKYLFRKEGQNVTLSCEQNLNHDAMYWYRQDPGQGLRLIYYSQIVNDFQKGDIAEGYSVSREKKESFPLTVTSAQKNPTAFYLCASSILMPGRGETQYFGPGTRLLVL.

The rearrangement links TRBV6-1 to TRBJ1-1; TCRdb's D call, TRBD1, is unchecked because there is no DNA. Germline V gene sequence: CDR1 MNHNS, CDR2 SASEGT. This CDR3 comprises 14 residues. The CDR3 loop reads CASIPRVFLAEAFF.

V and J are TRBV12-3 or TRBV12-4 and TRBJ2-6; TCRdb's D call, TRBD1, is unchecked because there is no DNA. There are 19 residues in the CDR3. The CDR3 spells CASSLSRSGAFSGANVLTF.

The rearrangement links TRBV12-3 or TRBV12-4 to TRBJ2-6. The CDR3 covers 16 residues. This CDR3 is CASSFSGYSGANVLTF.

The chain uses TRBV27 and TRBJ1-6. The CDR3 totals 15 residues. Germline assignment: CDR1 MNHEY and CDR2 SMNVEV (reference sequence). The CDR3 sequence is CASSFTRSYNSPLHF.

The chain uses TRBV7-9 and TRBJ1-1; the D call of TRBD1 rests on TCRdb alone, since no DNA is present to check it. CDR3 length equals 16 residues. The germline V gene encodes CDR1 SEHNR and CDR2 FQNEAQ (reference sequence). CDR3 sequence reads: CASNNPSGRGTTEAFF.

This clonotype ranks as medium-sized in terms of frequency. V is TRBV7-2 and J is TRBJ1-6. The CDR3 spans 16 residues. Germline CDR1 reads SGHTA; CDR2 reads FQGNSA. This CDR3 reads CASSLAGQLNNSPLHF.

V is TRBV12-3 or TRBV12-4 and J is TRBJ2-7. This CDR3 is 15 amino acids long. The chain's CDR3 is CASSFSAIRSYEQYF.

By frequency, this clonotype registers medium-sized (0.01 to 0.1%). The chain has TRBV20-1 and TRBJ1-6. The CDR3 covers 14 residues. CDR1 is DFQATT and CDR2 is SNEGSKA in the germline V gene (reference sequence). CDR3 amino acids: CSARGSSGESPLHF.

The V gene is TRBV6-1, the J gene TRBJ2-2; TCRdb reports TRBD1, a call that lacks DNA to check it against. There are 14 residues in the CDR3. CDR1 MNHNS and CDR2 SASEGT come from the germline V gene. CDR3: CASSRTGNTGELFF.

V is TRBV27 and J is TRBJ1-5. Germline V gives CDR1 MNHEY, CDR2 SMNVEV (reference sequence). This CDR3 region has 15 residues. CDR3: CASSLTQYSNQPQHF.

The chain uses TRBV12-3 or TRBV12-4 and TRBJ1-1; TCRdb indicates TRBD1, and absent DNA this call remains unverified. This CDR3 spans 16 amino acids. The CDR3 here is CASSPQEGGQNTEAFF.

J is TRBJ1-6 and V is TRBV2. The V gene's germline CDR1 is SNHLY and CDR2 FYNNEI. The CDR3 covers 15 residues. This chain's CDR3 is CASRDRSSYNSPLHF.

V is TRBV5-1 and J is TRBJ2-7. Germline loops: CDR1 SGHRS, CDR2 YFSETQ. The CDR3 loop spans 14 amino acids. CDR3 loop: CASSLAGSTYEQYF. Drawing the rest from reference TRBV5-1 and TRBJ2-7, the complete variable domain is KAGVTQTPRYLIKTRGQQVTLSCSPISGHRSVSWYQQTPGQGLQFLFEYFSETQRNKGNFPGRFSGRQFSNSRSEMNVSTLELGDSALYLCASSLAGSTYEQYFGPGTRLTVT.

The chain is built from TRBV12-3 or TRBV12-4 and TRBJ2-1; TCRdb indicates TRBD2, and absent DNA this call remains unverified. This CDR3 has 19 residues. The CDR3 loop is CASSFFDRTSGLPPWRQFF.

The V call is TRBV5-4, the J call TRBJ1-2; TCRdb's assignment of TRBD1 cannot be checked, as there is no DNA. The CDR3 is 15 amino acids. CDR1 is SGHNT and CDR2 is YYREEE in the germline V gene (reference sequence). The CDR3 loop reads CASSLPRDRVDGYTF.